These 24 T cell receptor beta chains were sequenced from one sample in a study of molecular identifiers for immune sequencing clone quantification. One entry per CDR3 protein, called by TCRdb with MiXCR from the PCR reads. The sample yields about 640,000 distinct CDR3 sequences, less than 20% seen once. The sample was naive CD8+ T cells from blood, with Jurkat cell RNA spiked in. Indicated subset: FACS-sorted CD8+CD4-CCR7+CD45RA+ naive T cells. Source of these receptors: a human donor in good health. Some libraries in this study had Jurkat cell RNA spiked in.

This clonotype was seen more than once but under ten times. The V gene is TRBV9, the J gene TRBJ2-5; TRBD2 matches at 8 bases. The CDR3 spans 16 residues. V dropped 0 bases and J dropped 4; count of bases not matched to a gene: 8. Germline loops: CDR1 SGDLS, CDR2 YYNGEE. Here the CDR3 DNA reads TGTGCCAGCAGCGTAGACGGGGGGGGGGGCACAGAGACCCAGTACTTC. Amino acid sequence: CASSVDGGGGTETQYF. Variable domain in full (rest from reference TRBV9 and TRBJ2-5): DSGVTQTPKHLITATGQRVTLRCSPRSGDLSVYWYQQSLDQGLQFLIQYYNGEERAKGNILERFSAQQFPDLHSELNLSSLELGDSALYFCASSVDGGGGTETQYFGPGTRLLVL.

Note on this clonotype: A much larger clone differs by one base, so this may be a read error. V is TRBV29-1 and J is TRBJ2-2, with 7 bases identical to TRBD2. V dropped 7 bases and J dropped 1; count of bases not matched to a gene: 6. CDR1 is SQVTM, CDR2 ANQGSEA, per germline. The CDR3 has 14 residues. The CDR3 spells CSALGGENTGELFF. The CDR3 region has the DNA TGCAGCGCCCTGGGGGGGGAGAACACCGGGGAGCTGTTTTTT.

The rearrangement links TRBV12-3 or TRBV12-4 to TRBJ2-7, with D maybe TRBD1 (6 bases). The ends were cut back, 4 bases at V and 1 base at J, with 14 bases in the middle. CDR3 length: 15 residues. The CDR3 bases are TGTGCCAGCAGTTCGACAGGTGCACCTTCCTACGAGCAGTACTTC. Translating gives CASSSTGAPSYEQYF.

This clonotype appeared many times. J is TRBJ2-1 and V is TRBV11-2; 10 nucleotides line up with TRBD2. The CDR3 runs to 14 residues. The V gene's germline CDR1 is SGHAT and CDR2 FQNNGV. Trimming removed 6 bases from V and 2 bases from J; junction bases left unmatched: 1. CDR3: CASSSGGPYNEQFF. DNA of the CDR3: TGTGCCAGCAGTAGCGGGGGGCCCTACAATGAGCAGTTCTTC.

This clonotype was recorded many times. The chain combines TRBV7-2 with TRBJ2-7, with 7 bases identical to TRBD1. The length of the CDR3 is 14 residues. The germline gives CDR1 SGHTA, CDR2 FQGNSA. V gave up 1 base and J gave up 3 bases; unmatched junction bases: 3. CDR3 residues: CASSLGDRNYEQYF. The CDR3 nucleotides read TGTGCCAGCAGCTTAGGGGACAGAAACTACGAGCAGTACTTC. Full variable domain (missing parts from reference TRBV7-2 and TRBJ2-7): GAGVSQSPSNKVTEKGKDVELRCDPISGHTALYWYRQSLGQGLEFLIYFQGNSAPDKSGLPSDRFSAERTGGSVSTLTIQRTQQEDSAVYLCASSLGDRNYEQYFGPGTRLTVT.

The genes are TRBV6-6 and TRBJ2-3; D is perhaps TRBD2 (5 bases). V was trimmed by 2 bases and J by 2 bases, leaving 11 bases between them. The CDR3 is made up of 15 amino acids. The germline CDR1 and CDR2 sequences are MNHNY and SVGAGI (reference sequence). Here the CDR3 DNA reads TGTGCCAGCAGTTACCTAGCTTCTATCACAGATACGCAGTATTTT. This gives the protein CASSYLASITDTQYF.

The chain employs TRBV12-3 or TRBV12-4 and TRBJ2-5; the match to TRBD2 covers 9 bases. The J segment lost 2 bases and the V segment lost 4 bases, leaving 8 bases of the junction unmatched. CDR3 length equals 16 residues. CDR3 DNA sequence: TGTGCCAGCAGTTCTCAGGCTAGCGGGGTTCAAGAGACCCAGTACTTC. Amino acid sequence: CASSSQASGVQETQYF.

This clonotype was counted at least ten times. The chain combines TRBV27 with TRBJ1-1; tentative D call: TRBD1 (5 bases). The germline V and J ends were trimmed by 4 bases and 8 bases, with 11 bases remaining between them. The CDR3 is 12 amino acids. CDR1 MNHEY and CDR2 SMNVEV come from the germline V gene (reference sequence). CDR3 nucleotide sequence: TGTGCCAGCAGTTCTTGGGGCCTCGAAGCTTTCTTT. Translated: CASSSWGLEAFF.

This clonotype has at least ten counts. The rearrangement links TRBV7-2 to TRBJ2-1; TRBD2 aligns across 11 bases. The V and J ends lost 5 bases and 7 bases, in that order; junction bases with no gene match: 7. The CDR3 totals 15 residues. CDR1 is SGHTA, CDR2 FQGNSA, per germline. This chain's CDR3 is CASSIPGLADNEQFF. CDR3 in DNA: TGTGCCAGCAGCATACCGGGACTAGCGGATAATGAGCAGTTCTTC.

This clonotype was counted at least ten times. The gene calls are TRBV2 and TRBJ2-3; TRBD1 matches at 8 bases. This CDR3 region has 16 residues. The germline V gene encodes CDR1 SNHLY and CDR2 FYNNEI. Losses at the gene ends were 8 bases for V and 4 bases for J; bases not matched to a gene: 14. The CDR3: CASLGTGQHSPDTQYF. CDR3 in DNA: TGTGCCAGCCTGGGGACAGGCCAACACTCCCCAGATACGCAGTATTTT.

This chain links TRBV20-1 with TRBJ2-5; a weak D match, TRBD2 (5 bases). The CDR3 length is 14 residues. CDR1 and CDR2 from the germline V gene are DFQATT and SNEGSKA (reference sequence). Trimming shortened V by 5 bases and J by 2 bases, and 15 bases separated the two germline ends. CDR3 sequence: CSAGRGLGQETQYF. CDR3 nucleotides: TGCAGTGCTGGACGGGGATTAGGGCAAGAGACCCAGTACTTC.

This clonotype was found many times. The rearrangement uses TRBV3-1 and TRBJ2-5; weak D call: TRBD2 (5 bases). V shed 1 base and J shed 7 bases, with 16 bases lying between them. The CDR3 is 15 residues long. Per germline, CDR1 LGHDT and CDR2 YNNKEL (reference sequence). The CDR3, as DNA: TGTGCCAGCAGCCAAGTGCGGGTCCGAACCGGGACCCAGTACTTC. Translated, it gives CASSQVRVRTGTQYF.

This clonotype has only a few counts. The rearrangement links TRBV6-2 or TRBV6-3 to TRBJ2-5; D perhaps matches TRBD2 (5 bases). The germline CDR1 and CDR2 sequences are MNHEY and SVGEGT. The CDR3 has 14 residues. V lost 4 bases, J lost 0 bases, and 9 bases lay in between. CDR3 region: CASSLLGYQETQYF. The CDR3 DNA follows: TGTGCCAGCAGTTTACTAGGTTACCAAGAGACCCAGTACTTC.

Concerning this clonotype: Possible read error: a much larger clone is one base away. This CDR3 fails to terminate in the conserved phenylalanine or tryptophan, so it likely reflects a read error. This chain joins TRBV6-6 and TRBJ1-5; 11 nucleotides align to TRBD1. J gave up 6 bases and V 5 bases, and 6 bases lay outside the gene matches. The germline CDR1 and CDR2 sequences are MNHNY and SVGAGI (reference sequence). CDR3 size: 15 residues. CDR3 sequence reads: CASSGGTGGAQPQHS. The DNA for the CDR3 is TGTGCCAGCAGTGGTGGGACAGGGGGTGCTCAGCCCCAGCATTCT.

On this clonotype: A read error may be the cause here, since a much bigger clone is one base away. The V gene is TRBV2, the J gene TRBJ1-3, with D uncertain. The CDR3 consists of 14 residues. The V gene's germline CDR1 is SNHLY and CDR2 FYNNEI. CDR3 DNA sequence: TGTGCCGGCAGTGACCAGTCCTCTGGAAACACCATATATTTT. Protein product: CAGSDQSSGNTIYF. The entire variable domain, with the rest obtained from reference TRBV2 and TRBJ1-3, is as follows: EPEVTQTPSHQVTQMGQEVILRCVPISNHLYFYWYRQILGQKVEFLVSFYNNEISEKSEIFDDQFSVERPDGSNFTLKIRSTKLEDSAMYFCAGSDQSSGNTIYFGEGSWLTVV.

Ten or more counts support this clonotype. The V and J genes are TRBV4-2 and TRBJ2-1; D gene uncertain. CDR1 LGHNA and CDR2 YNFKEQ come from the germline V gene. Deletions cut 4 bases from V and 4 bases from J, with 11 bases between. The CDR3 sequence is 14 residues long. The CDR3 spells CASSPYGVYNEQFF. The CDR3 DNA sequence: TGTGCCAGCAGCCCATACGGAGTATACAATGAGCAGTTCTTC.

Ten or more counts support this clonotype. The chain carries TRBV13 and TRBJ2-3; TRBD1 agrees at 8 bases. CDR1 and CDR2 (germline): PRHDT, FYEKMQ (reference sequence). CDR3 length equals 15 residues. Trimming removed 0 bases from V and 3 bases from J; junction bases left unmatched: 2. In DNA form, the CDR3 reads TGTGCCAGCAGCTTAGGGACAGGGGTGACAGATACGCAGTATTTT. This encodes CASSLGTGVTDTQYF.

This clonotype was seen only a few times. The chain has TRBV6-5 and TRBJ2-2, with a tentative D call TRBD2 (6 bases). The CDR3 covers 15 residues. V lost 3 bases and J lost 4, with 12 bases in between. Germline lookup yields CDR1 MNHEY and CDR2 SVGAGI. CDR3 DNA: TGTGCCAGCAGTTATGAGATTAGCGGCACCGGGGAGCTGTTTTTT. This gives the protein CASSYEISGTGELFF.

This clonotype was seen at least ten times. This rearrangement joins TRBV30 to TRBJ1-1, with 7 bases lining up with TRBD1. The CDR3 is 13 residues long. The germline V gene has CDR1 GTSNPN and CDR2 SVGIG (reference sequence). V lost 2 bases and J lost 4; bases outside the gene matches: 4. The DNA of the CDR3 is TGTGCCTGGAGTAGGACAGGAGGCACTGAAGCTTTCTTT. This translates into CAWSRTGGTEAFF. Combining the CDR3 with reference TRBV30 and TRBJ1-1 gives the whole variable domain SQTIHQWPATLVQPVGSPLSLECTVEGTSNPNLYWYRQAAGRGLQLLFYSVGIGQISSEVPQNLSASRPQDRQFILSSKKLLLSDSGFYLCAWSRTGGTEAFFGQGTRLTVV.

This clonotype was detected many times. This sequence joins TRBV4-2 and TRBJ1-1; D gene unclear. This CDR3 is 15 amino acids long. Deletions cut 0 bases from V and 5 bases from J, with 13 bases between. Germline V gene lookup returns CDR1 LGHNA and CDR2 YNFKEQ. DNA for the CDR3: TGTGCCAGCAGCCAAGAGGCTATAGGGAGGACTGAAGCTTTCTTT. This translates into CASSQEAIGRTEAFF.

This clonotype was seen many times. The chain links TRBV7-2 to TRBJ2-2; D is perhaps TRBD1 (7 bases). This CDR3 comprises 16 residues. Trimming took 1 base from V and 3 from J, leaving 12 bases between them. The germline V gene has CDR1 SGHTA and CDR2 FQGNSA. CDR3 sequence: CASSLVPGGHTGELFF. The CDR3, as DNA: TGTGCCAGCAGCTTAGTTCCAGGGGGGCACACCGGGGAGCTGTTTTTT.

A note on this clonotype: Sequence at one end of the junction differs from germline and may be a read error. The chain employs TRBV5-6 and TRBJ1-2, with TRBD1 identical over 9 bases. Germline V gene lookup returns CDR1 SGHDT and CDR2 YYEEEE. The CDR3 sequence is 14 residues long. CDR3 coding DNA: TGTGCCAGCAGCCCAGGACAGGGGACCTATGGCTGCACCTTC. Protein product: CASSPGQGTYGCTF.

A few counts support this clonotype. This chain connects TRBV4-2 to TRBJ2-1, with 10 bases matching TRBD2. The CDR3 sequence is 14 residues long. With V trimmed by 4 bases and J by 6 bases, 3 bases remained unmatched. Germline lookup yields CDR1 LGHNA and CDR2 YNFKEQ. The DNA for the CDR3 is TGTGCCAGCAGCCGTGCTAGCGGGGGCAATGAGCAGTTCTTC. It encodes CASSRASGGNEQFF.

This clonotype was seen repeatedly, ten times or more. This chain uses TRBV6-2 or TRBV6-3 with TRBJ1-1; D possibly corresponds to TRBD1 (5 bases). Germline assignment: CDR1 MNHEY and CDR2 SVGEGT. This CDR3 comprises 14 residues. V lost 3 bases to trimming and J lost 5 bases, with 13 bases between them. CDR3 coding DNA: TGTGCCAGCAGTTATCGGTCGGGGGGGACTGAAGCTTTCTTT. It encodes CASSYRSGGTEAFF.